This T cell receptor (beta chain) was captured by sequencing in a study of siplizumab effects on memory and regulatory T cells. Sequenced by immunoSEQ multiplex PCR; TCRdb stores in-frame clones only, minus some. This sample has over 60,000 clones; roughly nine tenths occur once, and the top ten carry around 29%. The CDR3 is 18 amino acids. The ends were cut back, 4 bases at V and 1 base at J, with 23 bases in the middle. Germline V gene data show CDR1 as SEHNR and CDR2 as FQNEAQ (reference sequence). Study-level points and caveats: A significant reduction in alloreactive sequences traceable to unstimulated CD4+ memory cells was produced by siplizumab.

A remark on this clone: The target antigen is unknown.

V and J are TRBV7-9 and TRBJ2-7, with no clear D. The receptor was isolated from a human donor in good health. Material for sequencing was CD8+ T cells sorted from blood. Here the CDR3 DNA reads TGTGCCAGCAGCTCCCCAACCCCCGGAAACCCGCTATCCTACGAGCAGTACTTC. It yields the protein CASSSPTPGNPLSYEQYF.